The 2 T cell receptor beta chains below were found in one sample sequenced in a study of graft-versus-host responses after intestinal transplantation. The repertoire was sequenced with immunoSEQ multiplex PCR; TCRdb's copy has only in-frame clones and lacks some. The sample holds about 50,000 clones; 92% are singletons and the top ten take about 2.5%. Their target antigens are unknown. The material was unstimulated CD4+ T cells sorted from spleen or lymph node cells, obtained before transplant. The receptors were gathered from a human donor who was the organ donor for an intestinal transplant.

The genes are TRBV4-2 and TRBJ2-4, with D uncertain. The CDR3 has 15 amino acids. Looked up from germline, CDR1 is LGHNA and CDR2 is YNFKEQ. Trimming took off 0 bases at V and 0 bases at J, with 6 bases between the two ends. The CDR3 coding sequence is TGTGCCAGCAGCCAAGAAAAACTAGCCAAAAACATTCAGTACTTC. Amino acids: CASSQEKLAKNIQYF.

The V call is TRBV18, the J call TRBJ2-7; the D is unclear. The CDR3 length is 14 residues. Between the trimmed V and J ends, which lost 0 bases and 3 bases, there was a span of 9 bases. Germline CDR1 KGHSH, CDR2 LQKENI. This chain's CDR3 is CASSPPSGNYEQYF. In DNA form, the CDR3 reads TGTGCCAGCTCACCACCTAGTGGTAACTACGAGCAGTACTTC. Using reference TRBV18 and TRBJ2-7 for the parts outside the CDR3, the full variable domain is NAGVMQNPRHLVRRRGQEARLRCSPMKGHSHVYWYRQLPEEGLKFMVYLQKENIIDESGMPKERFSAEFPKEGPSILRIQQVVRGDSAAYFCASSPPSGNYEQYFGPGTRLTVT.